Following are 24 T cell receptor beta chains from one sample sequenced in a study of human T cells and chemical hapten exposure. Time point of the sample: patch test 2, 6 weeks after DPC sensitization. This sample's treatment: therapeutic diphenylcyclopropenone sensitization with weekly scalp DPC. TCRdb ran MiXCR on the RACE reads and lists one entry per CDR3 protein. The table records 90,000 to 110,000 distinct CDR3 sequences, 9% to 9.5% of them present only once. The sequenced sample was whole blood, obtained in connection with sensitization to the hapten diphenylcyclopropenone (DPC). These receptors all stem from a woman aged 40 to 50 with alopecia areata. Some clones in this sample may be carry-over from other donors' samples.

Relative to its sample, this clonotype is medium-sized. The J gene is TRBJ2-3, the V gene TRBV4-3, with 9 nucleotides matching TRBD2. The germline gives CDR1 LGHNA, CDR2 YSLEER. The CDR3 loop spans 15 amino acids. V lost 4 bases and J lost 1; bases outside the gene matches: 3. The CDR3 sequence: CASSRLAEGTDTQYF. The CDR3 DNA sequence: TGCGCCAGCAGCCGACTAGCGGAAGGCACAGATACGCAGTATTTT.

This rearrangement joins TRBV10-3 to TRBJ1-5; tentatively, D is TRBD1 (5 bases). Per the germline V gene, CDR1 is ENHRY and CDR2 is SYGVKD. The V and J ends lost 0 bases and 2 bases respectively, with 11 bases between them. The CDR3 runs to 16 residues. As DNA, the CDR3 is TGTGCCATCAGTGAGTCGTCGGGGGTTGGCAATCAGCCCCAGCATTTT. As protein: CAISESSGVGNQPQHF.

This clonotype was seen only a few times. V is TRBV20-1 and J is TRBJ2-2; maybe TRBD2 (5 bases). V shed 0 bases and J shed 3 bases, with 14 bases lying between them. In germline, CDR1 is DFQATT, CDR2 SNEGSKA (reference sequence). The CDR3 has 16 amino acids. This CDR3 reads CSARDPLNGDTGELFF. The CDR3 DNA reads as TGCAGTGCTAGAGATCCCCTTAACGGGGACACCGGGGAGCTGTTTTTT.

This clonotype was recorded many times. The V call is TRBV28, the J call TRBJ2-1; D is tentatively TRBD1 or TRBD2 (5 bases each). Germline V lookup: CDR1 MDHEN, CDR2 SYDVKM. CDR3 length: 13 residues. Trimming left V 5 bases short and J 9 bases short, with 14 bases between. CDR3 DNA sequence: TGTGCCAGCAGTCCGGGACGGAGGATTGAGCAGTTCTTC. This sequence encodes CASSPGRRIEQFF.

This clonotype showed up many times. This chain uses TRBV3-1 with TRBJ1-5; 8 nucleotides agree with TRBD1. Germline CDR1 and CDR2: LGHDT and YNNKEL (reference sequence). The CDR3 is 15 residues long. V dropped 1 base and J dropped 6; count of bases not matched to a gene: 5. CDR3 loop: CASSQVQGAGQPQHF. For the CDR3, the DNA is TGTGCCAGCAGCCAAGTGCAGGGGGCCGGTCAGCCCCAGCATTTT.

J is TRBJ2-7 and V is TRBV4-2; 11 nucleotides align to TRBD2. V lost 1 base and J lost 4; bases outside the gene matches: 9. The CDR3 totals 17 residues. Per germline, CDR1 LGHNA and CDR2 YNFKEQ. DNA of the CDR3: TGTGCCAGCAGCCAAGTTGGGGCTAGCGGGGGGTTGTACGAGCAGTACTTC. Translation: CASSQVGASGGLYEQYF.

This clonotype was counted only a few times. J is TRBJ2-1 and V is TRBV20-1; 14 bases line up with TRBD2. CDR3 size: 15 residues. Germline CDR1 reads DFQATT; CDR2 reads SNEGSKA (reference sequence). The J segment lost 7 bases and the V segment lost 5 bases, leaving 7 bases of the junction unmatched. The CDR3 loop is CSAVGLAGGRNEQFF. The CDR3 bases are TGCAGTGCTGTCGGACTAGCGGGGGGCAGAAATGAGCAGTTCTTC.

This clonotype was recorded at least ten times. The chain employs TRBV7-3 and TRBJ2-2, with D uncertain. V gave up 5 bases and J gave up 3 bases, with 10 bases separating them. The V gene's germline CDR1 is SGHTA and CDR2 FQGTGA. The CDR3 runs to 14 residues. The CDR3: CASSPPGDTGELFF. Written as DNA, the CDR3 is TGTGCCAGCAGCCCGCCTGGGGACACCGGGGAGCTGTTTTTT.

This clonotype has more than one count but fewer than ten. The CDR3 loop is CSVLLTSGNTIYF. DNA of the CDR3: TGCAGCGTATTATTGACGTCTGGAAACACCATATATTTT. This chain connects TRBV29-1 to TRBJ1-3; D is undetermined. Germline lookup yields CDR1 SQVTM and CDR2 ANQGSEA. The length of the CDR3 is 13 residues. V was cut by 6 bases and J by 1 base, with 10 bases left in between.

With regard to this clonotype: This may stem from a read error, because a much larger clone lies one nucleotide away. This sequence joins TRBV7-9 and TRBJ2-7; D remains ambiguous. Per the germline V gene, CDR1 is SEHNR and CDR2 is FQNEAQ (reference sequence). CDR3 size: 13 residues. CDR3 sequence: CASSLVWSYEQSF. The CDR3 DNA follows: TGTGCCAGCAGCTTAGTCTGGTCCTACGAGCAGTCCTTC.

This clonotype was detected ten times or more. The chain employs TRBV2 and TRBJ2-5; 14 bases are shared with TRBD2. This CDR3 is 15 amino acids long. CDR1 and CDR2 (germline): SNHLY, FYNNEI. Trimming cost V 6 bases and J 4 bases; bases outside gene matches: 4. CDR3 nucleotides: TGTGCCAGCAGACGACTAGCGGGGGGGCCAGAGACCCAGTACTTC. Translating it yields CASRRLAGGPETQYF. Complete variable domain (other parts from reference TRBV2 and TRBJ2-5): EPEVTQTPSHQVTQMGQEVILRCVPISNHLYFYWYRQILGQKVEFLVSFYNNEISEKSEIFDDQFSVERPDGSNFTLKIRSTKLEDSAMYFCASRRLAGGPETQYFGPGTRLLVL.

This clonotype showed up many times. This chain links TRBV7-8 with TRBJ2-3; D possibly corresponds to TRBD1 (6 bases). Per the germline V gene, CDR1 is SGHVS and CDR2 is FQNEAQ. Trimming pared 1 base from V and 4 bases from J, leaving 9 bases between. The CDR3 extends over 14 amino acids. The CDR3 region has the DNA TGTGCCAGCAGCTTAGGGGGGCCGGCAGATACGCAGTATTTT. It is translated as CASSLGGPADTQYF.

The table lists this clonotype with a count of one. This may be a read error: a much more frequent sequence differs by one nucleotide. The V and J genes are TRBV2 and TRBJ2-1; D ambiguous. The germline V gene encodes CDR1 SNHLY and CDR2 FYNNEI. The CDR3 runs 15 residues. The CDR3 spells CASSDPIDVYNQQFF. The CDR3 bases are TGTGCCAGCAGTGACCCTATAGACGTTTACAATCAGCAGTTCTTC. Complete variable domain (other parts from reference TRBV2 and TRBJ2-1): EPEVTQTPSHQVTQMGQEVILRCVPISNHLYFYWYRQILGQKVEFLVSFYNNEISEKSEIFDDQFSVERPDGSNFTLKIRSTKLEDSAMYFCASSDPIDVYNQQFFGPGTRLTVL.

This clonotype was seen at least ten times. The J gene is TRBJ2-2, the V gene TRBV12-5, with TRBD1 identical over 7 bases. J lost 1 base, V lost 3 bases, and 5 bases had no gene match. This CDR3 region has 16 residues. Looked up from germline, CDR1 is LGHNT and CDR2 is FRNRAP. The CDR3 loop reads CASGFFWTGNTGELFF. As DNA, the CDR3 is TGTGCTAGTGGTTTTTTCTGGACAGGGAACACCGGGGAGCTGTTTTTT.

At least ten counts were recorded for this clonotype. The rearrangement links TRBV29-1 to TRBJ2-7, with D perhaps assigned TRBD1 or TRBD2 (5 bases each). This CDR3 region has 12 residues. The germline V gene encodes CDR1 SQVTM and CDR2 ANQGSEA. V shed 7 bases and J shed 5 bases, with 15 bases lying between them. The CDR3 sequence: CSAEAAGNEQYF. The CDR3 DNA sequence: TGCAGCGCCGAAGCGGCAGGGAACGAGCAGTACTTC.

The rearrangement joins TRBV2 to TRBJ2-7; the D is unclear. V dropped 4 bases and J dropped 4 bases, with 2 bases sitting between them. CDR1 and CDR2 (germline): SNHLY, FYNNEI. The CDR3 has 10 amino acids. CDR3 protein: CASSGYEQYF. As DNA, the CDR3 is TGTGCCAGCAGTGGATACGAGCAGTACTTC.

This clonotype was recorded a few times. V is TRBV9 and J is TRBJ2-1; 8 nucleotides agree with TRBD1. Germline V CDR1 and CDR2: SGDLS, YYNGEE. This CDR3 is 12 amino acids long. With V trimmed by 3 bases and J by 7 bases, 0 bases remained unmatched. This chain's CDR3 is CASSGQGNEQFF. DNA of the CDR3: TGTGCCAGCAGCGGACAGGGGAATGAGCAGTTCTTC. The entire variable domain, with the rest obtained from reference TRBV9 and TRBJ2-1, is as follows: DSGVTQTPKHLITATGQRVTLRCSPRSGDLSVYWYQQSLDQGLQFLIQYYNGEERAKGNILERFSAQQFPDLHSELNLSSLELGDSALYFCASSGQGNEQFFGPGTRLTVL.

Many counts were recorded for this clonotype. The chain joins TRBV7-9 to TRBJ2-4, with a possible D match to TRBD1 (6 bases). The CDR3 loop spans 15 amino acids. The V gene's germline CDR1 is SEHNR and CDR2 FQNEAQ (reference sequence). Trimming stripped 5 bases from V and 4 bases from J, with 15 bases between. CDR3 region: CASSAREGEKNIQYF. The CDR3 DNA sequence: TGTGCCAGCAGCGCCCGCGAGGGGGAAAAAAACATTCAGTACTTC.

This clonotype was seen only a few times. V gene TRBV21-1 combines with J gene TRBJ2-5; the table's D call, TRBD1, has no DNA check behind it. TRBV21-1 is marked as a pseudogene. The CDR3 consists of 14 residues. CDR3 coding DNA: TGTGCCAGCAGCAACCGGGACGGCAAAGAGACCCAGTACTTC. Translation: CASSNRDGKETQYF.

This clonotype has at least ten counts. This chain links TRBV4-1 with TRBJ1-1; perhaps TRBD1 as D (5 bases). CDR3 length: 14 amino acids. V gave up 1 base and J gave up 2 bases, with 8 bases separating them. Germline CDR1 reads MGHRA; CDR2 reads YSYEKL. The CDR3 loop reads CASSQARGNTEAFF. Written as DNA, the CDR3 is TGCGCCAGCAGCCAAGCAAGGGGAAACACTGAAGCTTTCTTT.

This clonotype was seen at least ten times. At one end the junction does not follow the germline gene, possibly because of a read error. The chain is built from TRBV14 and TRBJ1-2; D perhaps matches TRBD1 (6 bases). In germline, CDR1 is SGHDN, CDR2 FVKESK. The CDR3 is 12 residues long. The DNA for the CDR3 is TGTGCCAGCAGCCGCCGGTGGCAGGGGCTACACTTC. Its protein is CASSRRWQGLHF.

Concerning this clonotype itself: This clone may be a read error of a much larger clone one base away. The CDR3 DNA reads as TGTGCCACCGGACAGCCTGGGGGCTATGACTACACCTTC. This translates into CATGQPGGYDYTF. The J gene is TRBJ1-2, the V gene TRBV6-2 or TRBV6-3; TRBD1 is a possible D gene (6 bases). Germline assignment: CDR1 MNHEY and CDR2 SVGEGT. The CDR3 has 13 residues.

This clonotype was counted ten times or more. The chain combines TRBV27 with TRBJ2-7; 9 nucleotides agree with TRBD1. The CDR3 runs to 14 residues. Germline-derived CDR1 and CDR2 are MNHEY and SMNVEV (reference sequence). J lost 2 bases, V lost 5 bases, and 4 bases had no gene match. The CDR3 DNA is TGTGCCAGCAGTATAAGACAGGGGGCCTACGAGCAGTACTTC. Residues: CASSIRQGAYEQYF.

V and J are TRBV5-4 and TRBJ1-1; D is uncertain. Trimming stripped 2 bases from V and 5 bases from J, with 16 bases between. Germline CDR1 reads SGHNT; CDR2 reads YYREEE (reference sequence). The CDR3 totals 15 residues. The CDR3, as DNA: TGTGCCAGCAGCTTAGAGTACGACATGCTGACTGAAGCTTTCTTT. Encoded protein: CASSLEYDMLTEAFF.